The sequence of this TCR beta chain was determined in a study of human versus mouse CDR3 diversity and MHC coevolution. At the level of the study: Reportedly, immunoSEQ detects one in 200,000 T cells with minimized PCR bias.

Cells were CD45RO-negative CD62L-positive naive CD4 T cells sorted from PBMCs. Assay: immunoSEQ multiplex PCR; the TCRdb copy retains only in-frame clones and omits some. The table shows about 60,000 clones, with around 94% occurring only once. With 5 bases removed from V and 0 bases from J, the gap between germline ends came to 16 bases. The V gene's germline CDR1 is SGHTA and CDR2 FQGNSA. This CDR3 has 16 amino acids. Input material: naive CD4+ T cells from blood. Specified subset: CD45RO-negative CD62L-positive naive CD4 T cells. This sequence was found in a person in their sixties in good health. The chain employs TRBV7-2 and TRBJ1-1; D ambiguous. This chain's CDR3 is CASSPRGLTLNTEAFF. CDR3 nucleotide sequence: TGTGCCAGCAGCCCCCGGGGATTGACACTGAACACTGAAGCTTTCTTT.